A selection of T cell receptor beta chains follows, all from one sample in a study of cytomegalovirus exposure and HLA in healthy donors. Method: immunoSEQ multiplex PCR; TCRdb's copy keeps in-frame clones and lacks some. The sample lists roughly 100,000 clones, approximately 80% occurring once. Material for sequencing was PBMCs. Receptors were obtained from a male donor in good health and CMV-seronegative. Both conserved end residues are part of each CDR3. Fields, in order: J gene, D gene, clone size, V gene, CDR3 DNA, CDR3 protein. The D gene is left open where the match is weak. Clone size, where shown, is once, few, many, or a class for clones that have expanded.

TRBJ2-6	TRBD1	-	TRBV5-4	TGTGCCAGCAGCCGAGGGGGCTCTAGGGCTGGGGCCAACGTCCTGACTTTC	CASSRGGSRAGANVLTF
TRBJ2-7	TRBD2	once	TRBV30	TGTGCCTGGAGTCCCTATAGCGGGGTCTCCTACGAGCAGTACTTC	CAWSPYSGVSYEQYF
TRBJ1-4	TRBD1	-	TRBV5-6	TGTGCCAGCAGCTTGTACAGGACAGGGGGTTTTTATCGGAATGAAAAACTGTTTTTT	CASSLYRTGGFYRNEKLFF
TRBJ1-3	TRBD1	-	TRBV28	TGTGCCAGCAGTTTCAGGGGGCTCGGAAACACCATATATTTT	CASSFRGLGNTIYF
TRBJ2-3	TRBD2	once	TRBV9	TGTGCCAGCAGCCCTCGGGGTAGCGGGAGGGCCACAGATACGCAGTATTTT	CASSPRGSGRATDTQYF
TRBJ2-7	-	-	TRBV25-1	TGTGCCAGCAGTGAAGCATCAGGGTACGAGCAGTACTTC	CASSEASGYEQYF
TRBJ2-3	TRBD1	-	TRBV27	TGTGCCAGCAGTCCCTGGCAGGGGGACACAGATACGCAGTATTTT	CASSPWQGDTDTQYF
TRBJ2-1	-	once	TRBV18	TGTGCCAGCTCACCACAGTCAGGGTACAATGAGCAGTTCTTC	CASSPQSGYNEQFF
TRBJ2-7	-	-	TRBV11-3	TGTGCCAGCAGTCCCACAGGGATCTACGAGCAGTACTTC	CASSPTGIYEQYF
TRBJ2-2	TRBD1	-	TRBV9	TGTGCCAGCAGCGAGACAGGGGGTGACCCCGGGGAGCTGTTTTTT	CASSETGGDPGELFF
TRBJ2-1	-	-	TRBV5-1	TGCGCCAGCAGCCCCCCCAGCAATGAGCAGTTCTTC	CASSPPSNEQFF
TRBJ1-5	-	few	TRBV7-9	TGTGCCAGCAGCCCCGGGTCGGGGTACAATCAGCCCCAGCATTTT	CASSPGSGYNQPQHF
TRBJ2-6	-	-	TRBV21-1	TGTGCCAGCAGCAAAGTGGACACCAAAAACTCTGGGGCCAACGTCCTGACTTTC	CASSKVDTKNSGANVLTF
TRBJ2-1	TRBD2	-	TRBV6-4	TGTGCCAGCAGTGTTGGGACTAACAATGAGCAGTTCTTC	CASSVGTNNEQFF
TRBJ2-6	TRBD1	-	TRBV7-2	TGTGCCAGCAGTTACAGGGGGACAGGGTCTTCTGGGGCCAACGTCCTGACTTTC	CASSYRGTGSSGANVLTF
TRBJ2-2	-	-	TRBV7-9	TGTGCCAGCAGCCGTACGACAGGACTGAACACCGGGGAGCTGTTTTTT	CASSRTTGLNTGELFF
TRBJ2-7	TRBD2	-	TRBV28	TGTGCCAGCAGAAAGGGACTAGTCTACGAGCAGTACTTC	CASRKGLVYEQYF
TRBJ2-2	-	-	TRBV5-1	TGCGCCAGCAGCTTAGAAAACTCGAACACCGGGGAGCTGTTTTTT	CASSLENSNTGELFF
TRBJ2-7	-	-	TRBV15	TGTGCCACCAGCAGGCCTGCCGGGTTCTCCTACGAGCAGTACTTC	CATSRPAGFSYEQYF
TRBJ2-3	-	-	TRBV27	TGTGCCAGCCCCGGAGCGAGAAGCACAGATACGCAGTATTTT	CASPGARSTDTQYF
TRBJ2-5	TRBD1	-	TRBV5-1	TGCGCCAGCAGCCATGGGACAGGGAAAGAGACCCAGTACTTC	CASSHGTGKETQYF
TRBJ2-2	TRBD1	-	TRBV30	TGTGCCTGGGGTAGGACAGGGGGCACCGGGGAGCTGTTTTTT	CAWGRTGGTGELFF
TRBJ1-3	-	-	TRBV5-1	TGCGCCAGCAGCCCAGGAAGGGGAACTGGAGGAAACACCATATATTTT	CASSPGRGTGGNTIYF
TRBJ1-2	-	-	TRBV2	TGTGCCAGCAAATTAGGGGGGGTCGGTGGCTACACCTTC	CASKLGGVGGYTF
TRBJ2-7	-	-	TRBV28	TGTGCCAGCAGTTTGATCGGGATATCCTACGAGCAGTACTTC	CASSLIGISYEQYF
TRBJ2-7	-	-	TRBV5-4	TGTGCCAGCAGCTTGGGGAGAGACTACGAGCAGTACTTC	CASSLGRDYEQYF
TRBJ1-5	TRBD1	-	TRBV7-3	TGTGCCAGCAGCATGTCAGGGGGCGGCAATCAGCCCCAGCATTTT	CASSMSGGGNQPQHF
TRBJ1-5	-	few	TRBV28	TGTGCCAGCAGTTATAAACAGCCCCAGCATTTT	CASSYKQPQHF
TRBJ2-1	TRBD1	-	TRBV4-2	TGTGCCAGCAGCCAAGAAGGGACAGCGAGTTACAATGAGCAGTTCTTC	CASSQEGTASYNEQFF
TRBJ2-2	-	-	TRBV10-1	TGCGCCAGCAGTCTTATAAGCGAGACCAACACCGGGGAGCTGTTTTTT	CASSLISETNTGELFF
TRBJ2-3	TRBD1	few	TRBV5-1	TGCGCCAGCAGCTTGGCCACAGGGGGTACAGATACGCAGTATTTT	CASSLATGGTDTQYF
TRBJ1-4	-	-	TRBV27	TGTGCCAGCAGTTTAGTTAGCCTTAATGAAAAACTGTTTTTT	CASSLVSLNEKLFF
TRBJ2-5	-	-	TRBV5-1	TGCGCCAGCAGCGGGGGGAAAGAGACCCAGTACTTC	CASSGGKETQYF
TRBJ2-3	TRBD2	-	TRBV6-5	TGTGCCAGCAGTTGGACTAGCGGGAAGACAGATACGCAGTATTTT	CASSWTSGKTDTQYF
TRBJ1-1	-	-	TRBV27	TGTGCCAGCGGATACGGGGGGCTTGGCACTGAAGCTTTCTTT	CASGYGGLGTEAFF
TRBJ2-7	-	-	TRBV14	TGTGCCAGCAGCACCCGACAGGCAAGCTACGAGCAGTACTTC	CASSTRQASYEQYF
TRBJ1-1	-	-	TRBV5-1	TGCGCCAGCAGCCCGCTAACAGGGTCCGGGACATCAGGAAGGATCACTGAAGCTTTCTTT	CASSPLTGSGTSGRITEAFF
TRBJ2-5	-	-	TRBV4-1	TGCGCCAGCAGCCAAGATTTGCTTCAACGGGGAAGGCGAGAGACCCAGTACTTC	CASSQDLLQRGRRETQYF
TRBJ2-7	-	-	TRBV19	TGTGCCAGTAGTGGTGACAGAGCTTACGAGCAGTACTTC	CASSGDRAYEQYF
TRBJ1-1	-	-	TRBV7-9	TGTGCCAGCAGCTTAGCGGGGAGCGCTGAAGCTTTCTTT	CASSLAGSAEAFF
TRBJ2-3	TRBD1	few	TRBV10-3	TGTGCCACCAGCACGGGACAGGGTAGGGCAGATACGCAGTATTTT	CATSTGQGRADTQYF
TRBJ1-2	-	-	TRBV7-9	TGTGCCAGCAGCTCCCCGGCCGGGGTTGGGTTAAGAGCCTATGGCTACACCTTC	CASSSPAGVGLRAYGYTF
TRBJ1-1	TRBD1	once	TRBV28	TGTGCCAGCAGTTTAATACAGGGGACGAGCCATGAAGCTTTCTTT	CASSLIQGTSHEAFF
TRBJ1-1	TRBD1	-	TRBV19	TGTGCCAGTAGCGGGACAGGGGACACTGAAGCTTTCTTT	CASSGTGDTEAFF
TRBJ2-3	TRBD2	-	TRBV7-2	TGTGCCAGCAGCTTTACTAGCGGGAGCGGGGGAGATACGCAGTATTTT	CASSFTSGSGGDTQYF
TRBJ2-3	-	-	TRBV28	TGTGCCAGCAGTTCCCTGATAGTAGATACGCAGTATTTT	CASSSLIVDTQYF
TRBJ2-1	TRBD2	-	TRBV30	TGTGCCTGGAGTGTACGACTAGCGGGAGTCGATGAGCAGTTCTTC	CAWSVRLAGVDEQFF
TRBJ2-7	-	few	TRBV11-2	TGTGCCAGCAGCAGCCTACGGGGCTCCTACGAGCAGTACTTC	CASSSLRGSYEQYF
TRBJ2-5	-	-	TRBV6-6	TGTGCCAGCAGTTACTCGCCAGGGGCAGGGGAGGAGACCCAGTACTTC	CASSYSPGAGEETQYF
TRBJ2-7	TRBD1	-	TRBV29-1	TGCAGCGTTGCCGGGACAGGGGCATGGGCGGGCGAGCAGTACTTC	CSVAGTGAWAGEQYF
TRBJ2-3	TRBD2	once	TRBV10-2	TGCGCCAGCAGCAGTAGCGGGATTAGCACAGATACGCAGTATTTT	CASSSSGISTDTQYF
TRBJ2-1	-	-	TRBV11-1	TGTGCCAGCAGCTTAGATGCGGATAGCTCCTACAATGAGCAGTTCTTC	CASSLDADSSYNEQFF
TRBJ1-1	TRBD1	-	TRBV29-1	TGCAGCGTTGCCAGGGGGGTGACTGAAGCTTTCTTT	CSVARGVTEAFF
TRBJ2-7	-	-	TRBV7-7	TGTGCCAGCAGCCCAGAGGCCGACGGAATCCCGAGCTCCTACGAGCAGTACTTC	CASSPEADGIPSSYEQYF
TRBJ2-2	-	-	TRBV10-3	TGTGCCATCAGTGAAGTCGGGGGGCGGAGGGGAAACCCGAACACCGGGGAGCTGTTTTTT	CAISEVGGRRGNPNTGELFF
TRBJ2-1	-	-	TRBV28	TGTGCCAGCAGTTCCCGACGGGGGATCGGTGAGCAGTTCTTC	CASSSRRGIGEQFF
TRBJ2-1	TRBD2	-	TRBV5-4	TGTGCCAGCAGCTTGGTTGCGGGAGGGCTCGGTATGGAGCAGTTCTTC	CASSLVAGGLGMEQFF
TRBJ2-7	TRBD2	few	TRBV27	TGTGCCAGCAGTTCCATAGCGGGGGTTACCTACGAGCAGTACTTC	CASSSIAGVTYEQYF
TRBJ2-5	TRBD2	-	TRBV5-6	TGTGCCAGCAGCTTGGGGCTAGCGGCACTCCAAGAGACCCAGTACTTC	CASSLGLAALQETQYF